This TCR beta chain was found in a study of CD8 T cells in ankylosing spondylitis. MiXCR, applied by TCRdb to the 5' RACE reads, yields one record per CDR3 protein. Of more than 250,000 distinct CDR3 sequences listed, 7% to 9% were seen once; the top ten hold just over 14%. The CDR3 runs 13 residues. Trimming left V 5 bases short and J 2 bases short, with 10 bases between. The study's findings and limits: One TCR beta motif, made up of under ten highly homologous variants, appeared characteristic of ankylosing spondylitis blood.

On this clonotype: What it binds is not known.

Source material: blood, either unsorted or a sorted T cell fraction (not recorded which). The receptor's source is a male donor with ankylosing spondylitis. The V gene is TRBV12-3 or TRBV12-4, the J gene TRBJ2-7; TRBD1 is a possible D gene (6 bases). The CDR3 nucleotides are TGTGCCAGCAGTGTCGGACAGACCTACGAGCAGTACTTC. Translating it yields CASSVGQTYEQYF.